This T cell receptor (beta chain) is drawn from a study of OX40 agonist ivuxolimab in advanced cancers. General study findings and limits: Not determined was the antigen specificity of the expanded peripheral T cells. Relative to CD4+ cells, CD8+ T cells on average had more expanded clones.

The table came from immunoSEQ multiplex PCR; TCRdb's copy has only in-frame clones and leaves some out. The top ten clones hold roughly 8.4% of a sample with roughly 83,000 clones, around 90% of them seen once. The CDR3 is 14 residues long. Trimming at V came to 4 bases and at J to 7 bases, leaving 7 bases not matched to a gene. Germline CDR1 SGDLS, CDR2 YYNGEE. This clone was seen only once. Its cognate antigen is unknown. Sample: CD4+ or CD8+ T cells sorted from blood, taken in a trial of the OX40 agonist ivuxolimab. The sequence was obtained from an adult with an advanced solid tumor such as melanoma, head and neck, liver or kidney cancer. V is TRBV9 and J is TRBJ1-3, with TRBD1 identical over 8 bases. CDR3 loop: CASSPWTGMNTIYF. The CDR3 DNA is TGTGCCAGCAGCCCATGGACAGGGATGAACACCATATATTTT.